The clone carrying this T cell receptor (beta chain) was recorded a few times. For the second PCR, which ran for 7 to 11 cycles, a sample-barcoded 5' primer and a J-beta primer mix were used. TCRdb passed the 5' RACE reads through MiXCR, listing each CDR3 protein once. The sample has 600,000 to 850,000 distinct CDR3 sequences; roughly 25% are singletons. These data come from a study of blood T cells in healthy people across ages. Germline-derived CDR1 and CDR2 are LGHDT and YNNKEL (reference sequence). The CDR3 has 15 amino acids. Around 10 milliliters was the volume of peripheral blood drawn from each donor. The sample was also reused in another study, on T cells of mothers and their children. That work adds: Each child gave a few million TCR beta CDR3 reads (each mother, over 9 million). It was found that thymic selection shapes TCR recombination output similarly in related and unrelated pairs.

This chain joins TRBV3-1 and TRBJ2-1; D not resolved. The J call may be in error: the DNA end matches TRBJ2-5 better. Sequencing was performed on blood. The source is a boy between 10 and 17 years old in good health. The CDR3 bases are TGTGCCAGCAGCCAAAGTATCCAGAGTCAAGAGACCCAGTACTTC. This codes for CASSQSIQSQETQYF.